This T cell receptor (beta chain) comes out of a study of T cell responses to AZD1222 COVID-19 vaccine. This clone was detected a few times. With 6 bases removed from V and 0 bases from J, the gap between germline ends came to 8 bases. This CDR3 spans 13 amino acids. In germline, CDR1 is SGHAT, CDR2 FQNNGV. TCRdb's table, derived via immunoSEQ multiplex PCR, lists solely in-frame clones and lacks some. The sample includes about 96,000 clones, approximately 88% of them seen just once. The input for sequencing was peripheral blood, taken on day 0 of AZD1222 vaccination. The chain combines TRBV11-2 with TRBJ1-2; the D gene is possibly TRBD1 (6 bases). This clonotype was sampled from an adult in good health. DNA of the CDR3: TGTGCCAGCAGTGACAGGACTAACTATGGCTACACCTTC. Translating it yields CASSDRTNYGYTF. Complete variable domain (other parts from reference TRBV11-2 and TRBJ1-2): EAGVAQSPRYKIIEKRQSVAFWCNPISGHATLYWYQQILGQGPKLLIQFQNNGVVDDSQLPKDRFSAERLKGVDSTLKIQPAKLEDSAVYLCASSDRTNYGYTFGSGTRLTVV.